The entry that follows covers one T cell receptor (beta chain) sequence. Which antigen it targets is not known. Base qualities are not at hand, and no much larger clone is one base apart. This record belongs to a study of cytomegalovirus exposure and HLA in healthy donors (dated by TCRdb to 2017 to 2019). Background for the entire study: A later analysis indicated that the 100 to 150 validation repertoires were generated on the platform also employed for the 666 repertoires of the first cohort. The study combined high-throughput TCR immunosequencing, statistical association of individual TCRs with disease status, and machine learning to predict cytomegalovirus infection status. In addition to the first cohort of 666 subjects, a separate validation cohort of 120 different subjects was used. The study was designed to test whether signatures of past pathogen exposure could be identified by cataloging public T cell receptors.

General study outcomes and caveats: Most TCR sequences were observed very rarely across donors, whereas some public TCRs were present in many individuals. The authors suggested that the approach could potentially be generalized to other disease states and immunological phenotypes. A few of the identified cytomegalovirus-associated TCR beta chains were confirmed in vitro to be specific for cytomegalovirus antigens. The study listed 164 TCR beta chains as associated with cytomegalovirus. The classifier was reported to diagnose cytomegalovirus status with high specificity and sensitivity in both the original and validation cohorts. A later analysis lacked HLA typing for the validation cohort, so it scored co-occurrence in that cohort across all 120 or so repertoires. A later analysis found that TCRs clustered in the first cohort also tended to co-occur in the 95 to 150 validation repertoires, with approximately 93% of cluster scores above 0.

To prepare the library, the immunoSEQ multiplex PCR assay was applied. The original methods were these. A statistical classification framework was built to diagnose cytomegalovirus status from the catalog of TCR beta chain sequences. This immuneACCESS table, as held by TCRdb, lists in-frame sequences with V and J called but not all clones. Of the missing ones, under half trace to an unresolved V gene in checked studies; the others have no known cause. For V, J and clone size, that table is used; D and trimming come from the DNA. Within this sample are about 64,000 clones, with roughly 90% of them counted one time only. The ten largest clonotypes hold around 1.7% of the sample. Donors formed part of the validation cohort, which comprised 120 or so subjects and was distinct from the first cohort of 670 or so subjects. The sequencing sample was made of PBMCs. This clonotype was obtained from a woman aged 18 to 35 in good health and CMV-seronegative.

CDR3 loop: CASSPRLAGSSYNEQFF. The DNA sequence is given as TGTGCCAGCAGCCCCCGACTAGCGGGTAGCTCCTACAATGAGCAGTTCTTC. The V gene is TRBV11-3 and the J gene is TRBJ2-1, and 10 bases in between align with TRBD2. The CDR3 has 17 amino acids, counting the end cysteine and phenylalanine. The CDR3 DNA has 51 bases and is translated from base 1. Unmatched junction bases come to 7, with V trimmed by 5 bases and J by 0 bases. The germline V gene specifies SGHNT as CDR1 and YENEEA as CDR2.